These 5 T cell receptor beta chains came from one sample sequenced in a study of blood T cell repertoires in COVID-19. TCRdb's table, derived via immunoSEQ multiplex PCR, lists solely in-frame clones and lacks some. This table holds 300,000 to 400,000 clones, approximately 86% found once. Sequenced input: peripheral blood. Receptors were obtained from a woman aged 60-70 years with COVID-19, enrolled during active disease.

The chain joins TRBV15 to TRBJ1-5, with a tentative D call TRBD1 (5 bases). The CDR3 loop spans 16 amino acids. Trimming took 2 bases from V and 5 from J, leaving 16 bases between them. Germline values: CDR1 LNHNV, CDR2 YYDKDF (reference sequence). CDR3 in DNA: TGTGCCACCAGCAGACCGGGACTTCCAACGGATCAGCCCCAGCATTTT. The encoded protein is CATSRPGLPTDQPQHF.

CDR3 nucleotides: TGCGCCAGCAGCCAAGCCCTCGACAGGGTGGGGGAGACCCAGTACTTC. As protein: CASSQALDRVGETQYF. The J gene is TRBJ2-5, the V gene TRBV4-3; 7 bases fit TRBD1. The CDR3 totals 16 residues. From germline, CDR1 is LGHNA and CDR2 YSLEER. With 1 base clipped from V and 5 bases from J, the junction kept 10 bases outside the gene matches.

The chain has TRBV6-4 and TRBJ2-3, with 8 bases fitting TRBD1. CDR1 is MRHNA, CDR2 SNTAGT, per germline. With 7 bases clipped from V and 1 base from J, the junction kept 10 bases outside the gene matches. The CDR3 extends over 16 amino acids. The CDR3 region has the DNA TGTGCCAGCACCCCGGCGGCAGGGGGCGGCACAGATACGCAGTATTTT. Translation: CASTPAAGGGTDTQYF.

In this sample, this clone turned up a few times. This chain links TRBV27 with TRBJ1-5; the D gene is possibly TRBD1 (6 bases). The CDR3 runs 18 residues. Trimming pared 3 bases from V and 1 base from J, leaving 19 bases between. Looked up from germline, CDR1 is MNHEY and CDR2 is SMNVEV (reference sequence). The CDR3 loop is CASSLGGAGGKSNQPQHF. The CDR3 DNA reads as TGTGCCAGCAGTTTGGGCGGCGCTGGGGGCAAAAGCAATCAGCCCCAGCATTTT.

The chain couples TRBV11-3 to TRBJ1-2; the match to TRBD1 covers 11 bases. CDR3 size: 15 residues. Germline CDR1 is SGHNT and CDR2 is YENEEA. V was pared by 5 bases and J by 3 bases, with 5 bases of the junction left unmatched. CDR3 in amino acids: CASSPRTGGDYGYTF. The CDR3 nucleotides read TGTGCCAGCAGCCCCCGGACAGGGGGCGACTATGGCTACACCTTC.